This T cell receptor beta chain appears in the sequencing data of a study of T cells expressing NK-cell markers. The overall study: From sorted CD3+CD56+NKG2C+, CD3+CD56+NKG2C- and CD3+CD56-NKG2C+ T cells came the TCR beta repertoires. Just one sequenced donor of eight was HCMV-seronegative, while seven were seropositive.

Study-level points and caveats: Top CD8+ clonotypes included the dominant CD3+CD56+NKG2C+ clonotypes in 5 or 6 donors.

For this clonotype: Antigen specificity is unknown.

TCRdb re-called the 5' RACE reads and catalogs CDR3 proteins one per entry, DNA excluded. This sample contains a few hundred thousand distinct CDR3 sequences. Sequencing was done on a sample of blood T cells: a sorted CD56 or NKG2C T cell subset, CD4+ or CD8+ T cells, or bulk PBMC T cells (not recorded which). The sequence derives from a young man in good health.

CDR3 amino acids: CSAGRTSGRSPTDTQYF. J is TRBJ2-3 and V is TRBV20-1; there is no DNA to check the TCRdb D call of TRBD2. The CDR3 has 17 amino acids. The V gene's germline CDR1 is DFQATT and CDR2 SNEGSKA (reference sequence).